This entry lists 30 T cell receptor beta chains sequenced from one sample in a study of sequential checkpoint blockade in melanoma. Treatment in this sample: randomized to nivolumab then ipilimumab (arm A) or the reverse (arm B). Profiled with immunoSEQ multiplex PCR; TCRdb holds only in-frame clones, not every one. The sample holds around 5,200 clones, around three quarters seen once. The source material was CD8+ T cells sorted from blood (inferred from file names), sampled from a patient given nivolumab and ipilimumab in sequence. The source of these receptors is a human patient with melanoma. Some clones in this sample may be carry-over from other donors' samples.

The V gene is TRBV4-3, the J gene TRBJ1-1; no clear D gene. CDR3 size: 14 residues. The germline V gene encodes CDR1 LGHNA and CDR2 YSLEER. Trimming took 2 bases from V and 0 from J, leaving 7 bases between them. CDR3 in DNA: TGCGCCAGCAGCCAAACGGACTTGAACACTGAAGCTTTCTTT. Amino acids: CASSQTDLNTEAFF.

The chain recombines TRBV7-2 with TRBJ2-7, with a weak D call TRBD2 (6 bases). The V end was cut by 4 bases, the J end by 3 bases, with 10 bases between. CDR1 and CDR2 (germline): SGHTA, FQGNSA. This CDR3 is 13 amino acids long. The CDR3 DNA follows: TGTGCCAGCAGCTGGGGGGTACTCTACGAGCAGTACTTC. Amino acid sequence: CASSWGVLYEQYF. Using reference TRBV7-2 and TRBJ2-7 for the parts outside the CDR3, the full variable domain is GAGVSQSPSNKVTEKGKDVELRCDPISGHTALYWYRQSLGQGLEFLIYFQGNSAPDKSGLPSDRFSAERTGGSVSTLTIQRTQQEDSAVYLCASSWGVLYEQYFGPGTRLTVT.

This chain connects TRBV7-9 to TRBJ1-4; the D gene is possibly TRBD1 (5 bases). Trimming pared 3 bases from V and 6 bases from J, leaving 20 bases between. The CDR3 spans 17 residues. Germline V gene data show CDR1 as SEHNR and CDR2 as FQNEAQ (reference sequence). This CDR3 is CASSFPVPDSRHEKLFF. In nucleotides, the CDR3 is TGTGCCAGCAGCTTCCCGGTCCCCGACAGCAGGCATGAAAAACTGTTTTTT. Together with reference TRBV7-9 and TRBJ1-4, the CDR3 gives the full variable domain: DTGVSQNPRHKITKRGQNVTFRCDPISEHNRLYWYRQTLGQGPEFLTYFQNEAQLEKSRLLSDRFSAERPKGSFSTLEIQRTEQGDSAMYLCASSFPVPDSRHEKLFFGSGTQLSVL.

The rearrangement joins TRBV5-1 to TRBJ1-2; the D is unclear. Germline V gives CDR1 SGHRS, CDR2 YFSETQ. The CDR3 length is 13 residues. V was clipped by 6 bases and J by 8 bases, with 17 bases between them. CDR3 nucleotides: TGCGCCAGCACGACGGGTTCTGCTGGGGGCTACACCTTC. Translation: CASTTGSAGGYTF. Combining the CDR3 with reference TRBV5-1 and TRBJ1-2 gives the whole variable domain KAGVTQTPRYLIKTRGQQVTLSCSPISGHRSVSWYQQTPGQGLQFLFEYFSETQRNKGNFPGRFSGRQFSNSRSEMNVSTLELGDSALYLCASTTGSAGGYTFGSGTRLTVV.

This sequence joins TRBV7-8 and TRBJ1-2; 10 bases fit TRBD1. Germline lookup yields CDR1 SGHVS and CDR2 FQNEAQ. The CDR3 covers 15 residues. V lost 4 bases to trimming and J lost 3 bases; unmatched junction nucleotides: 5. CDR3 DNA sequence: TGTGCCAGCAGCTGGGGGACAGGGGTGTACTATGGCTACACCTTC. The encoded protein is CASSWGTGVYYGYTF.

The table lists this clone with a few counts. The chain recombines TRBV19 with TRBJ1-2, with TRBD1 matching over 8 bases. Trimming at V came to 7 bases and at J to 1 base, leaving 8 bases not matched to a gene. Germline assignment: CDR1 LNHDA and CDR2 SQIVND (reference sequence). The CDR3 is 15 residues long. The CDR3 spells CASNKDREVNYGYTF. Here the CDR3 DNA reads TGTGCCAGTAACAAGGACAGGGAGGTTAACTATGGCTACACCTTC.

The rearrangement links TRBV4-1 to TRBJ2-5; D is ambiguous. Germline V CDR1 and CDR2: MGHRA, YSYEKL. This CDR3 contains 13 residues. Trimming shortened V by 1 base and J by 2 bases, and 5 bases separated the two germline ends. As DNA, the CDR3 is TGCGCCAGCAGCCAAGGAGGACAAGAGACCCAGTACTTC. It codes for CASSQGGQETQYF.

This chain joins TRBV7-8 and TRBJ2-3, with 8 bases lining up with TRBD2. In germline, CDR1 is SGHVS, CDR2 FQNEAQ. The CDR3 totals 17 residues. Losses at the gene ends were 5 bases for V and 3 bases for J; bases not matched to a gene: 13. The CDR3 sequence is CASSRRAGGIATDTQYF. CDR3 bases: TGTGCCAGCAGCCGCCGCGCGGGGGGAATCGCTACAGATACGCAGTATTTT.

CDR3 protein: CASSLARTGKEKLFF. The CDR3 DNA reads as TGTGCCAGCAGCTTGGCCCGCACGGGGAAGGAAAAACTGTTTTTT. The rearrangement joins TRBV5-6 to TRBJ1-4; no clear D gene. V was pared by 0 bases and J by 8 bases, with 14 bases between. Germline V lookup: CDR1 SGHDT, CDR2 YYEEEE. The CDR3 loop spans 15 amino acids.

The J gene is TRBJ1-4, the V gene TRBV10-3; 8 nucleotides match TRBD1. CDR3 length equals 13 residues. CDR1 and CDR2 (germline): ENHRY, SYGVKD. The V segment lost 6 bases and the J segment 5 bases; nucleotides outside the gene matches: 2. CDR3 sequence: CAISQGANEKLFF. The CDR3 region has the DNA TGTGCCATCAGCCAGGGGGCAAATGAAAAACTGTTTTTT.

V is TRBV10-3 and J is TRBJ1-1; 7 bases fit TRBD1. The length of the CDR3 is 13 residues. The trim removed 6 bases at V and 5 bases at J, leaving 6 bases unmatched. Germline V gene sequence: CDR1 ENHRY, CDR2 SYGVKD. CDR3 DNA: TGTGCCATCAGCCCACAGGGGCGGACTGAAGCTTTCTTT. It codes for CAISPQGRTEAFF.

This chain joins TRBV9 and TRBJ2-7; D possibly corresponds to TRBD1 (5 bases). Germline CDR1 and CDR2: SGDLS and YYNGEE. The CDR3 is 13 residues long. Trimming took 4 bases from V and 1 from J, leaving 9 bases between them. Written as DNA, the CDR3 is TGTGCCAGCAGCCCTGGGGCGTCCTACGAGCAGTACTTC. Protein: CASSPGASYEQYF.

The V gene is TRBV7-9, the J gene TRBJ2-2; 12 bases align to TRBD1. The J segment lost 7 bases and the V segment lost 3 bases, leaving 6 bases of the junction unmatched. This CDR3 spans 16 amino acids. Germline V CDR1 and CDR2: SEHNR, FQNEAQ (reference sequence). The CDR3 sequence: CASSFIGTGGLGELFF. The CDR3 DNA follows: TGTGCCAGCAGCTTTATCGGGACAGGGGGCCTCGGGGAGCTGTTTTTT. Together with reference TRBV7-9 and TRBJ2-2, the CDR3 gives the full variable domain: DTGVSQNPRHKITKRGQNVTFRCDPISEHNRLYWYRQTLGQGPEFLTYFQNEAQLEKSRLLSDRFSAERPKGSFSTLEIQRTEQGDSAMYLCASSFIGTGGLGELFFGEGSRLTVL.

The CDR3 DNA is TGCGCCAGCAGCCAAGTGGACAAGTCCTACAATGAGCAGTTCTTC. Encoded protein: CASSQVDKSYNEQFF. The chain is built from TRBV4-1 and TRBJ2-1, with a weak D call TRBD1 (5 bases). The CDR3 consists of 15 residues. CDR1 MGHRA and CDR2 YSYEKL come from the germline V gene. V was shortened by 1 base and J by 1 base, with 8 bases between the two germline ends.

J is TRBJ2-4 and V is TRBV7-8; a weak D match, TRBD1 (5 bases). Per the germline V gene, CDR1 is SGHVS and CDR2 is FQNEAQ. V was shortened by 2 bases and J by 4 bases, with 15 bases between the two germline ends. The CDR3 length is 16 residues. CDR3 sequence reads: CASSLWPDDSKNIQYF. As DNA, the CDR3 is TGTGCCAGCAGCTTATGGCCCGACGACAGTAAAAACATTCAGTACTTC.

The gene calls are TRBV27 and TRBJ2-2; the match to TRBD1 covers 7 bases. The germline V gene has CDR1 MNHEY and CDR2 SMNVEV (reference sequence). V dropped 4 bases and J dropped 4; count of bases not matched to a gene: 3. CDR3 length equals 14 residues. The CDR3 reads CASSWDRSTGELFF. The DNA for the CDR3 is TGTGCCAGCAGTTGGGACAGATCCACCGGGGAGCTGTTTTTT.

This chain links TRBV19 with TRBJ2-4; a weak D match, TRBD2 (6 bases). The CDR3 spans 14 residues. Germline lookup yields CDR1 LNHDA and CDR2 SQIVND (reference sequence). Trimming stripped 6 bases from V and 14 bases from J, with 23 bases between. The CDR3 DNA sequence: TGTGCCAGTAGCAAGGGCCCTACTCGGGACTCCGAGTACTTC. It codes for CASSKGPTRDSEYF. The whole variable domain, remainder taken from reference TRBV19 and TRBJ2-4, is DGGITQSPKYLFRKEGQNVTLSCEQNLNHDAMYWYRQDPGQGLRLIYYSQIVNDFQKGDIAEGYSVSREKKESFPLTVTSAQKNPTAFYLCASSKGPTRDSEYFGAGTRLSVL.

The chain is built from TRBV9 and TRBJ2-3; 7 nucleotides match TRBD1. CDR1 and CDR2 (germline): SGDLS, YYNGEE. The CDR3 covers 16 residues. The V gene end was trimmed by 3 bases and the J gene end by 2 bases; junction bases not matched to a gene: 9. The chain's CDR3 is CASSEPRGSPTDTQYF. The CDR3 DNA is TGTGCCAGCAGCGAACCCAGGGGGTCCCCCACAGATACGCAGTATTTT. The full variable domain, with the rest looked up from reference TRBV9 and TRBJ2-3, is DSGVTQTPKHLITATGQRVTLRCSPRSGDLSVYWYQQSLDQGLQFLIQYYNGEERAKGNILERFSAQQFPDLHSELNLSSLELGDSALYFCASSEPRGSPTDTQYFGPGTRLTVL.

This clone was seen once. The chain combines TRBV2 with TRBJ1-1; no reliable D call. Looked up from germline, CDR1 is SNHLY and CDR2 is FYNNEI. Between the trimmed V and J ends, which lost 1 base and 4 bases, there was a span of 7 bases. The CDR3 is made up of 13 amino acids. Here the CDR3 DNA reads TGTGCCAGCAGTGAAGGGAGTAGCACTGAAGCTTTCTTT. It codes for CASSEGSSTEAFF.

This clone was observed a few times. This chain uses TRBV7-9 with TRBJ2-1, with D perhaps TRBD1 (6 bases). Trimming removed 5 bases at V and 14 bases at J, with 7 bases between. The CDR3 is made up of 9 amino acids. The germline CDR1 and CDR2 sequences are SEHNR and FQNEAQ (reference sequence). The CDR3 DNA sequence: TGTGCCAGCAGCCCAGGGGAGTTCTTC. Translated: CASSPGEFF.

The rearrangement uses TRBV4-2 and TRBJ2-1; tentative D call: TRBD2 (6 bases). Germline lookup yields CDR1 LGHNA and CDR2 YNFKEQ. V lost 4 bases, J lost 0 bases, and 16 bases lay in between. The length of the CDR3 is 17 residues. The CDR3: CASSRTTGGVSYNEQFF. The DNA for the CDR3 is TGTGCCAGCAGCCGGACGACGGGCGGGGTCTCCTACAATGAGCAGTTCTTC.

V usage is TRBV27 and J usage is TRBJ2-5, with 7 nucleotides matching TRBD1. TRBJ2-7 matches the DNA end more closely, so the J call is doubtful. The germline V gene has CDR1 MNHEY and CDR2 SMNVEV (reference sequence). This CDR3 comprises 14 residues. CDR3 nucleotide sequence: TGTGCCAGCAGTTTAGGGGCAGGGGGCTACGAGCAGTACTTC. Residues: CASSLGAGGYEQYF.

V gene TRBV10-3 combines with J gene TRBJ1-5, with D hard to call. The CDR3 sequence is 13 residues long. The V and J ends lost 6 bases and 3 bases respectively, with 9 bases between them. Germline V gene sequence: CDR1 ENHRY, CDR2 SYGVKD. Here the CDR3 reads CAISTDNNQPQHF. The CDR3 DNA follows: TGTGCCATCAGCACCGACAACAATCAGCCCCAGCATTTT.

The chain recombines TRBV19 with TRBJ1-2; 9 bases fit TRBD1. The length of the CDR3 is 18 residues. V dropped 6 bases and J dropped 1; count of bases not matched to a gene: 15. CDR1 and CDR2 (germline): LNHDA, SQIVND (reference sequence). The DNA of the CDR3 is TGTGCCAGTAGCCTACCCTCGGTCGGACAGGGGATTAACTATGGCTACACCTTC. The encoded protein is CASSLPSVGQGINYGYTF.

The chain carries TRBV4-3 and TRBJ2-3, with 12 positions matching TRBD2. The V and J ends lost 1 base and 3 bases, in that order; junction bases with no gene match: 5. This CDR3 contains 17 residues. Germline V gene data show CDR1 as LGHNA and CDR2 as YSLEER. Here the CDR3 DNA reads TGCGCCAGCAGCCAAGCCCTAGGACTAGCGGGAACAGATACGCAGTATTTT. Translated: CASSQALGLAGTDTQYF.

The chain recombines TRBV9 with TRBJ2-7, with 12 bases matching TRBD2. The CDR3 is made up of 17 amino acids. V lost 4 bases to trimming and J lost 2 bases; unmatched junction nucleotides: 10. The V gene's germline CDR1 is SGDLS and CDR2 YYNGEE. CDR3 sequence reads: CASSFSSLAGGPYEQYF. The CDR3, as DNA: TGTGCCAGCAGCTTCTCCTCTCTAGCGGGGGGGCCCTACGAGCAGTACTTC.

The rearrangement uses TRBV9 and TRBJ2-1; a possible D gene is TRBD2 (6 bases). Germline assignment: CDR1 SGDLS and CDR2 YYNGEE. CDR3 size: 15 residues. V lost 0 bases, J lost 1 base, and 8 bases lay in between. The CDR3 spells CASSVGLASYNEQFF. CDR3 DNA sequence: TGTGCCAGCAGCGTAGGCCTAGCGTCCTACAATGAGCAGTTCTTC.

The J gene is TRBJ1-2, the V gene TRBV9, with a weak D call TRBD1 (6 bases). Trimming left V 5 bases short and J 5 bases short, with 40 bases between. CDR3 size: 22 residues. From germline, CDR1 is SGDLS and CDR2 YYNGEE. The CDR3 region is CASSSPGATGTRTKERDYGYTF. CDR3 coding DNA: TGTGCCAGCAGTTCACCAGGGGCCACAGGGACGAGAACGAAAGAAAGAGATTATGGCTACACCTTC.

The chain joins TRBV13 to TRBJ2-5, with D possibly being TRBD2 (6 bases). V was cut by 1 base and J by 4 bases, with 13 bases left in between. Germline V lookup: CDR1 PRHDT, CDR2 FYEKMQ (reference sequence). This CDR3 spans 15 amino acids. The CDR3: CASSLAGGVGETQYF. The CDR3 DNA sequence: TGTGCCAGCAGCTTAGCCGGGGGAGTAGGAGAGACCCAGTACTTC.

This rearrangement joins TRBV6-1 to TRBJ2-1; D may be TRBD2 (6 bases). CDR1 is MNHNS and CDR2 is SASEGT in the germline V gene. This CDR3 contains 16 residues. V was clipped by 2 bases and J by 2 bases, with 13 bases between them. DNA for the CDR3: TGTGCCAGCAGTGAATTTGAGGGACTGGCCTACAATGAGCAGTTCTTC. It is translated as CASSEFEGLAYNEQFF.